This T cell receptor (beta chain) was found in a study of blood T cell repertoires in COVID-19. Method: immunoSEQ multiplex PCR; TCRdb's copy keeps in-frame clones and lacks some. The table has 95,000 or so clones, about four fifths seen once. This CDR3 spans 18 amino acids. The V segment lost 5 bases and the J segment 0 bases; nucleotides outside the gene matches: 10. Germline assignment: CDR1 MNHEY and CDR2 SMNVEV (reference sequence). The material sequenced was peripheral blood. This sequence was found in an elderly man with COVID-19, enrolled during active disease. The chain is built from TRBV27 and TRBJ1-5; 10 bases are shared with TRBD1. CDR3 residues: CASSRTGTGAYSNQPQHF. In nucleotides, the CDR3 is TGTGCCAGCAGTCGAACCGGGACAGGGGCTTATAGCAATCAGCCCCAGCATTTT.